Below, one T cell receptor beta chain is given with its context. This record belongs to a study of cytomegalovirus exposure and HLA in healthy donors. The PCR had 60 Vbeta and 13 Jbeta primers. TCRdb's table, derived via immunoSEQ multiplex PCR, lists solely in-frame clones and lacks some. The sample lists a few hundred thousand clones, approximately 90% seen once, with over 0.95% in the top ten. This TCR derives from a young woman in good health and CMV-seronegative. The sample comprised PBMCs.

The CDR3 DNA follows: TGCGCCAGCAGCCCGGGGACAGGGGAAGAAGAGACCCAGTACTTC. Encoded protein: CASSPGTGEEETQYF. The genes are TRBV4-1 and TRBJ2-5; the match to TRBD1 covers 10 bases. This CDR3 region has 15 residues. Germline CDR1 MGHRA, CDR2 YSYEKL. Unmatched junction bases numbered 5, after V lost 4 bases and J lost 3 bases.